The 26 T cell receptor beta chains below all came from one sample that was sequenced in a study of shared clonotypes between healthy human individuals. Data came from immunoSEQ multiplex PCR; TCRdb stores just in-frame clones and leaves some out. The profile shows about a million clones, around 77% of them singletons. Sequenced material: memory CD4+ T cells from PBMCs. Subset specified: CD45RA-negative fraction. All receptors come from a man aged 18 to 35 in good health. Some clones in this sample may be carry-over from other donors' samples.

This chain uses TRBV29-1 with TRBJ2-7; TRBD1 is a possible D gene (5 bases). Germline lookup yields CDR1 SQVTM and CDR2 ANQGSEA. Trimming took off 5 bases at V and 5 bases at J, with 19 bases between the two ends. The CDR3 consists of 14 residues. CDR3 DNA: TGCAGCGTTTCACCCCGAGGTTTAGGGGACGAGCAGTACTTC. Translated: CSVSPRGLGDEQYF.

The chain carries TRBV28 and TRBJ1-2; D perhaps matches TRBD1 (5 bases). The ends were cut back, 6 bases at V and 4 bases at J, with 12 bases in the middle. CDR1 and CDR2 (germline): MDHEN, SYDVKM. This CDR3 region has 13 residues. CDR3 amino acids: CASRPTGPYGYTF. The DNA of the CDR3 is TGTGCCAGCAGGCCGACGGGGCCCTATGGCTACACCTTC.

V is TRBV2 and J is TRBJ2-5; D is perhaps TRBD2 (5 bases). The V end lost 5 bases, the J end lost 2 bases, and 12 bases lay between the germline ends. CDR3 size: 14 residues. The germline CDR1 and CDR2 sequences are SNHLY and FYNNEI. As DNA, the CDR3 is TGTGCCAGCAGTCCCCTGACGGGGCAAGAGACCCAGTACTTC. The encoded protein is CASSPLTGQETQYF.

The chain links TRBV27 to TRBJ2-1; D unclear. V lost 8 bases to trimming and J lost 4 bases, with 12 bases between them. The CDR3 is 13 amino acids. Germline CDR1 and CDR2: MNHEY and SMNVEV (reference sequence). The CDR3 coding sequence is TGTGCCAGCCGGACCCCCGTTTACAATGAGCAGTTCTTC. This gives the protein CASRTPVYNEQFF.

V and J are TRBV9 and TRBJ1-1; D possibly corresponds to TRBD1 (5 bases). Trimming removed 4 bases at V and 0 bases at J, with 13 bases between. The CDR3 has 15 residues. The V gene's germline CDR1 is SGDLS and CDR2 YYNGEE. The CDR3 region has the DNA TGTGCCAGCAGCCCTCACAGGAGTATGAACACTGAAGCTTTCTTT. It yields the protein CASSPHRSMNTEAFF. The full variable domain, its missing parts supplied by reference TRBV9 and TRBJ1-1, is DSGVTQTPKHLITATGQRVTLRCSPRSGDLSVYWYQQSLDQGLQFLIQYYNGEERAKGNILERFSAQQFPDLHSELNLSSLELGDSALYFCASSPHRSMNTEAFFGQGTRLTVV.

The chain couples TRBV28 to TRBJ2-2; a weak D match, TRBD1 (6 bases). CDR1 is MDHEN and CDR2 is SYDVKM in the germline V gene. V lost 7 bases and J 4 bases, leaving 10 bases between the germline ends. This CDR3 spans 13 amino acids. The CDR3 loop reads CASKGGFTGELFF. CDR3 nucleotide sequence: TGTGCCAGCAAAGGGGGTTTCACCGGGGAGCTGTTTTTT.

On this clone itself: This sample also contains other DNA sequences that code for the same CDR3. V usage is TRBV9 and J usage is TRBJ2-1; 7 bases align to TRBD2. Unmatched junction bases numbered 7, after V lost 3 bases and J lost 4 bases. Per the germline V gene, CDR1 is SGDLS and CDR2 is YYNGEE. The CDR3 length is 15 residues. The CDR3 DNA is TGTGCCAGCAGCGCCGCCAGCGGGACTTACAATGAGCAGTTCTTC. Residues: CASSAASGTYNEQFF.

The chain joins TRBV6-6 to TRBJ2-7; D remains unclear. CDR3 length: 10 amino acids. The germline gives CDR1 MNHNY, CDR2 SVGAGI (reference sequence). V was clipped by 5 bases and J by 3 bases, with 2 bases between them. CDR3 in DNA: TGTGCCAGCAGTAACTACGAGCAGTACTTC. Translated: CASSNYEQYF.

For the CDR3, the DNA is TGTGCCATCAGTATTGGGAACTATGGCTACACCTTC. Translating gives CAISIGNYGYTF. The rearrangement joins TRBV10-3 to TRBJ1-2, with D unresolved. V lost 5 bases and J 2 bases, leaving 6 bases between the germline ends. The CDR3 runs 12 residues. Germline V lookup: CDR1 ENHRY, CDR2 SYGVKD.

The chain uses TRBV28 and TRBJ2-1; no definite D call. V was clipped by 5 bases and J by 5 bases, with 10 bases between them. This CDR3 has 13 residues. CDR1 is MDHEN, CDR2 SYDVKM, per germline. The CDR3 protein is CASSRAPNNEQFF. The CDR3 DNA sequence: TGTGCCAGCAGTAGGGCCCCCAACAATGAGCAGTTCTTC.

The CDR3, as DNA: TGCGCCAGCAGCAGCCAAGGGGGCCCTACCTCCACAGATACGCAGTATTTT. Its translation is CASSSQGGPTSTDTQYF. V gene TRBV5-1 combines with J gene TRBJ2-3, with 7 bases fitting TRBD1. V shed 4 bases, J shed 2 bases, and the junction held 13 bases outside the gene matches. The CDR3 spans 17 residues. Germline CDR1 is SGHRS and CDR2 is YFSETQ.

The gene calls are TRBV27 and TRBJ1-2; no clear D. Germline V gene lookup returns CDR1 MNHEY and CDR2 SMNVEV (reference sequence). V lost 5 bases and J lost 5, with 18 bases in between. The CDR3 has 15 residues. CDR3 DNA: TGTGCCAGCAGTCTACGGAGCGATGAGGAATATGGCTACACCTTC. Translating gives CASSLRSDEEYGYTF.

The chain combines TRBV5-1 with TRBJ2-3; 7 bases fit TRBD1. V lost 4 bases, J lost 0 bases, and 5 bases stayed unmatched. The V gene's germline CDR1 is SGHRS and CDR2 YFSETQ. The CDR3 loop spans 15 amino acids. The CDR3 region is CASSIGTASTDTQYF. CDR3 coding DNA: TGCGCCAGCAGCATCGGGACAGCTAGCACAGATACGCAGTATTTT.

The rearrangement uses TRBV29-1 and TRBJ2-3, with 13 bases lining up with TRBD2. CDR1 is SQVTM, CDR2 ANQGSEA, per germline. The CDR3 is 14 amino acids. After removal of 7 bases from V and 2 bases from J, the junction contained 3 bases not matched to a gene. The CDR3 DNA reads TGCAGCGCCGGGACTAGCGGGACCACAGATACGCAGTATTTT. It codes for CSAGTSGTTDTQYF.

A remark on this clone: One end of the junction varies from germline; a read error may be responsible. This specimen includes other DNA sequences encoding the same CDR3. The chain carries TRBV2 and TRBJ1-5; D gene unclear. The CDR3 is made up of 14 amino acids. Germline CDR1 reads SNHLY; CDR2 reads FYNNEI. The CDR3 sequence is CASTSIKSNQPQHF. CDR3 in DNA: TGTGCCAGCACCTCGATTAAAAGCAACCAGCCCCAGCATTTT.

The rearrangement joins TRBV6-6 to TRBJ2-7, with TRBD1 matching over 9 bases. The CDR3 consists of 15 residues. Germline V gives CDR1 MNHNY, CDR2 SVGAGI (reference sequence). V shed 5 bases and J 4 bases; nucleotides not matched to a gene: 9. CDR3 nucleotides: TGTGCCAGCAGTGCAACAGGGGGCGCGAAATACGAGCAGTACTTC. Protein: CASSATGGAKYEQYF.

The CDR3 loop is CSVETPTGGRYGYTF. CDR3 nucleotides: TGCAGCGTTGAAACCCCCACAGGGGGTAGGTATGGCTACACCTTC. This chain links TRBV29-1 with TRBJ1-2, with TRBD1 identical over 8 bases. Trimming removed 2 bases from V and 5 bases from J; junction bases left unmatched: 10. The CDR3 contains 15 residues. Germline V gene data show CDR1 as SQVTM and CDR2 as ANQGSEA.

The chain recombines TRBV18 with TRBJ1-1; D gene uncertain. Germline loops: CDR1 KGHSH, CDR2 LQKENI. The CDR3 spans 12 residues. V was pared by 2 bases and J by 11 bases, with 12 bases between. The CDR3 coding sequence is TGTGCCAGCTCACCAGATCGGGCGGCGGCTTTCTTT. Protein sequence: CASSPDRAAAFF. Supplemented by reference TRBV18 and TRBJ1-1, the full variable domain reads NAGVMQNPRHLVRRRGQEARLRCSPMKGHSHVYWYRQLPEEGLKFMVYLQKENIIDESGMPKERFSAEFPKEGPSILRIQQVVRGDSAAYFCASSPDRAAAFFGQGTRLTVV.

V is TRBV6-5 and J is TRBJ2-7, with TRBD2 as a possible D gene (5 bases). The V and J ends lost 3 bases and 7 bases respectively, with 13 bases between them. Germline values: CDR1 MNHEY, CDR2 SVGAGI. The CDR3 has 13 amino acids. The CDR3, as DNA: TGTGCCAGCAGTTATCAAAGGTCGGGAGAGCAGTACTTC. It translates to CASSYQRSGEQYF.

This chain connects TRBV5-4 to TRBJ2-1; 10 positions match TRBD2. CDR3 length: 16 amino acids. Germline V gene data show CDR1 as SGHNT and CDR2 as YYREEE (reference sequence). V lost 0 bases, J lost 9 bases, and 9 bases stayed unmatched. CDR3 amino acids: CASSLGGLAGESEQFF. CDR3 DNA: TGTGCCAGCAGCTTGGGTGGTCTAGCGGGAGAATCTGAGCAGTTCTTC.

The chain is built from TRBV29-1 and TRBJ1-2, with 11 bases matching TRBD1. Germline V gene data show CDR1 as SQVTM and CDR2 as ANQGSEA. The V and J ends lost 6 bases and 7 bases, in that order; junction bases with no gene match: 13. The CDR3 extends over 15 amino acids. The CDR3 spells CSVLGQGAREGGYTF. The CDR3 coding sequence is TGCAGCGTCCTTGGACAGGGGGCGCGGGAAGGTGGCTACACCTTC. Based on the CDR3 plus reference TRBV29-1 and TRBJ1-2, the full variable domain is SAVISQKPSRDICQRGTSLTIQCQVDSQVTMMFWYRQQPGQSLTLIATANQGSEATYESGFVIDKFPISRPNLTFSTLTVSNMSPEDSSIYLCSVLGQGAREGGYTFGSGTRLTVV.

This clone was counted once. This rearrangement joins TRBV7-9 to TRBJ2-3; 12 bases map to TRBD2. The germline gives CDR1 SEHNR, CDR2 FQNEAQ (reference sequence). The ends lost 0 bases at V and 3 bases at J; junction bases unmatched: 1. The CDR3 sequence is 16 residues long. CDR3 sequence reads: CASSLATSGRTDTQYF. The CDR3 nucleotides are TGTGCCAGCAGCTTAGCAACTAGCGGGAGGACAGATACGCAGTATTTT.

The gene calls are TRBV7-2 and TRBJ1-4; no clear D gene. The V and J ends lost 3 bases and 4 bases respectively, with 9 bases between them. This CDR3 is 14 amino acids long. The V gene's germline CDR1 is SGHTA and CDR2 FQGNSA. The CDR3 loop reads CASSFNAGNEKLFF. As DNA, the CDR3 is TGTGCCAGCAGCTTTAACGCGGGTAATGAAAAACTGTTTTTT.

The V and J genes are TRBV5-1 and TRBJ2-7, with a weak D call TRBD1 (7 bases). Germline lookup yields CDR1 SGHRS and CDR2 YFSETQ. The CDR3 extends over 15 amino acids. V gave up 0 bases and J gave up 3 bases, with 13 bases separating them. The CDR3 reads CASSLEGGGDYEQYF. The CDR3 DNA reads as TGCGCCAGCAGCTTGGAAGGAGGGGGCGACTACGAGCAGTACTTC.

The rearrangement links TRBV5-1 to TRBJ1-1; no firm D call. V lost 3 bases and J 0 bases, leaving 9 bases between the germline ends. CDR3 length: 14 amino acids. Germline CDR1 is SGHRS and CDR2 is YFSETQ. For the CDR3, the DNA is TGCGCCAGCAGCTGGGAAGGTCTGAACACTGAAGCTTTCTTT. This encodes CASSWEGLNTEAFF.

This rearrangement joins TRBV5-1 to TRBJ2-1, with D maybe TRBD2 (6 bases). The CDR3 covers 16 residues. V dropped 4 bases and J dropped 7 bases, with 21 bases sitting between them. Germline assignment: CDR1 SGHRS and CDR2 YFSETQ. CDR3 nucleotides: TGCGCCAGCAGCCCACGGTTCTCCGGGAGCTCGAATGAGCAGTTCTTC. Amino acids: CASSPRFSGSSNEQFF.